This note documents a single T cell receptor (beta chain) sequence. The data belong to a study of blood T cell repertoires in COVID-19. Study-wide background: T cells, B-cell-depleted T cells, or PBMCs provided the cDNA or gDNA that served as material.

Under the authors' procedure: Amplification with reference gene primers provided the estimates of nucleated cell counts. Only in-frame clones appear in the TCRdb table, and some are missing; sequencing was by immunoSEQ multiplex PCR. V and J calls and clone size come straight from that table; D and trimming were deduced from the DNA. The sample carries hundreds of thousands of clones, 80% to 85% recorded once. What was sequenced was peripheral blood. This clonotype originated in a man aged 30 to 45 with active or convalescent COVID-19.

CDR3 DNA: TGTGCCAGCAGCTCGAACCCCAGACTGACCACAGATACGCAGTATTTT. Translation: CASSSNPRLTTDTQYF. The chain employs TRBV7-2 and TRBJ2-3; D remains ambiguous. From germline, CDR1 is SGHTA and CDR2 FQGNSA. V lost 4 bases and J 2 bases, leaving 16 bases between the germline ends. The CDR3 runs to 16 residues.